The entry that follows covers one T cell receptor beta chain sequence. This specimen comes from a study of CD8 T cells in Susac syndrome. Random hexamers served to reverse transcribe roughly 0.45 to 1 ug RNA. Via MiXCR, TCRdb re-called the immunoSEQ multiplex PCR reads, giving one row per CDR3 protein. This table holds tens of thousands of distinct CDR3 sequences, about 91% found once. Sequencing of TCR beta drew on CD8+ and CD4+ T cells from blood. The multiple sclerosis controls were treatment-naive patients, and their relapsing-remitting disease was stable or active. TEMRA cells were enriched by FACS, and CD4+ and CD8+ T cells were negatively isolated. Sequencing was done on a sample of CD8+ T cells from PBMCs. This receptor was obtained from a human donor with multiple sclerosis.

CDR3 sequence (DNA): TGCGCCAGTCGGCTCAGCGGAGTGAACACCGGGGAGCTGTTTTTT. Protein: CASRLSGVNTGELFF. The chain combines TRBV10-2 with TRBJ2-2, with D possibly being TRBD2 (5 bases). The V and J ends lost 9 bases and 1 base respectively, with 15 bases between them. Germline CDR1 reads WSHSY; CDR2 reads SAAADI. The CDR3 is 15 amino acids.